Each of the 24 T cell receptor beta chains below was sequenced from the same sample in a study of regulatory T cells in long-lasting Graves disease. Time point specified: newly diagnosed GD, antithyroid drugs for less than 3 months. With RNA extracted from PBMCs as input, the TCR library was made. Sequencing libraries for TCR beta were prepared with iRepertoire HTBI primers and Arm-PCR of CDR3 regions. TCRdb reanalysed the multiplex PCR reads using MiXCR and keeps one entry per CDR3 protein. The top ten hold just under 25% of the sample, which has around 500,000 distinct CDR3 sequences, 16% seen once. These same data were also listed under a study on T cells in Graves' hyperthyroidism and ophthalmopathy.

The material sequenced was peripheral blood mononuclear cells (PBMCs), taken at new diagnosis, from a patient treated with antithyroid drugs. These TCRs come from a woman aged 35-65 years with Graves disease.

In this sample, this clonotype turned up a few times. Compared with germline, one end of the junction differs, possibly owing to a read error. The chain is built from TRBV2 and TRBJ2-1; D not certain. The CDR3 length is 13 residues. Germline V gives CDR1 SNHLY, CDR2 FYNNEI. CDR3 sequence reads: CASSSLTYNEQFF. The DNA of the CDR3 is TGCGCCAGCAGTTCCCTAACCTACAATGAGCAGTTCTTC.

This clonotype came up many times. The chain carries TRBV30 and TRBJ1-2; TRBD1 might be the D (6 bases). There are 14 residues in the CDR3. V lost 2 bases, J lost 7 bases, and 17 bases lay in between. Germline lookup yields CDR1 GTSNPN and CDR2 SVGIG (reference sequence). The CDR3 reads CAWSRDTALGGYTF. CDR3 sequence (DNA): TGTGCCTGGAGTCGGGACACCGCTTTGGGTGGCTACACCTTC.

This clonotype was counted ten times or more. This sequence joins TRBV5-1 and TRBJ1-2; D gene uncertain. The length of the CDR3 is 15 residues. The ends were cut back, 0 bases at V and 2 bases at J, with 11 bases in the middle. From germline, CDR1 is SGHRS and CDR2 YFSETQ. The CDR3 DNA sequence: TGCGCCAGCAGCTTGGCCATGGAGCCCAACTATGGCTACACCTTC. This codes for CASSLAMEPNYGYTF.

This clonotype has a count of ten or more. The J gene is TRBJ1-1, the V gene TRBV20-1; possible D gene TRBD1, 5 bases. The CDR3 consists of 13 residues. The germline V gene encodes CDR1 DFQATT and CDR2 SNEGSKA (reference sequence). With 3 bases removed from V and 4 bases from J, the gap between germline ends came to 12 bases. CDR3: CSASRQSLTEAFF. CDR3 coding DNA: TGCAGTGCTAGTCGACAGAGCCTCACTGAAGCTTTCTTT.

This clonotype was observed at least ten times. This chain uses TRBV27 with TRBJ1-2; a possible D gene is TRBD1 (5 bases). CDR1 and CDR2 from the germline V gene are MNHEY and SMNVEV (reference sequence). CDR3 length: 14 residues. Trimming cost V 8 bases and J 4 bases, with 17 bases left between them. This chain's CDR3 is CASSHVRDSYGYTF. CDR3 coding DNA: TGTGCCAGCTCCCATGTCCGAGACAGCTATGGCTACACCTTC.

This clonotype came up a few times. This chain uses TRBV19 with TRBJ2-7; no reliable D call. The CDR3 is made up of 13 amino acids. V dropped 3 bases and J dropped 7 bases, with 13 bases sitting between them. Germline assignment: CDR1 LNHDA and CDR2 SQIVND (reference sequence). The CDR3 DNA reads TGTGCCAGTAGTATTAGGCAGCTCGGGGAGCAGTACTTC. Encoded protein: CASSIRQLGEQYF. Looking up the rest from reference TRBV19 and TRBJ2-7 gives the full variable domain: DGGITQSPKYLFRKEGQNVTLSCEQNLNHDAMYWYRQDPGQGLRLIYYSQIVNDFQKGDIAEGYSVSREKKESFPLTVTSAQKNPTAFYLCASSIRQLGEQYFGPGTRLTVT.

This clonotype showed up many times. This chain joins TRBV2 and TRBJ1-2; D unresolved. The germline V gene encodes CDR1 SNHLY and CDR2 FYNNEI. V lost 3 bases and J 4 bases, leaving 15 bases between the germline ends. The CDR3 has 15 amino acids. As DNA, the CDR3 is TGTGCCAGCAGTGATGTGGGCACGGCCTCCTATGGCTACACCTTC. Translation gives CASSDVGTASYGYTF. Full variable domain (outside the CDR3, taken from reference TRBV2 and TRBJ1-2): EPEVTQTPSHQVTQMGQEVILRCVPISNHLYFYWYRQILGQKVEFLVSFYNNEISEKSEIFDDQFSVERPDGSNFTLKIRSTKLEDSAMYFCASSDVGTASYGYTFGSGTRLTVV.

This clonotype was observed at least ten times. V and J are TRBV3-1 and TRBJ2-1, with a weak D call TRBD2 (6 bases). This CDR3 is 12 amino acids long. Per the germline V gene, CDR1 is LGHDT and CDR2 is YNNKEL (reference sequence). V was cut by 6 bases and J by 8 bases, with 11 bases left in between. The CDR3 protein is CASSIGTYEQFF. The CDR3 nucleotides read TGTGCCAGCAGTATCGGGACTTATGAGCAGTTCTTC.

This clonotype has at least ten counts. The V and J genes are TRBV19 and TRBJ1-5; D gene ambiguous. Germline loops: CDR1 LNHDA, CDR2 SQIVND (reference sequence). V lost 6 bases to trimming and J lost 0 bases, with 9 bases between them. The CDR3 has 14 amino acids. The CDR3 is CASRMGGSNQPQHF. The CDR3 DNA reads as TGTGCCAGTAGAATGGGCGGTAGCAATCAGCCCCAGCATTTT.

There are many counts of this clonotype. The chain couples TRBV7-9 to TRBJ1-1; D gene uncertain. Between the trimmed V and J ends, which lost 4 bases and 5 bases, there was a span of 14 bases. Per the germline V gene, CDR1 is SEHNR and CDR2 is FQNEAQ (reference sequence). This CDR3 region has 14 residues. The CDR3 nucleotides read TGTGCCAGCAGCTCATCCCCTGGAGGGACTGAAGCTTTCTTT. It specifies CASSSSPGGTEAFF.

Regarding this clonotype: One base away lies a much larger clone, so this may be a sequencing read error. The V gene is TRBV6-2 or TRBV6-3, the J gene TRBJ2-5, with 9 bases that match TRBD1. V shed 5 bases, J shed 4 bases, and the junction held 8 bases outside the gene matches. Germline V gene lookup returns CDR1 MNHEY and CDR2 SVGEGT. This CDR3 is built from 15 residues. CDR3 sequence reads: CASSESHRGRETQYF. The DNA of the CDR3 is TGTGCCAGCAGTGAATCTCACAGGGGGCGAGAGACCCAGTACTTC.

This clonotype was counted between two and nine times. The genes are TRBV10-2 and TRBJ1-1, with D unresolved. V was cut by 7 bases and J by 4 bases, with 13 bases left in between. Germline-derived CDR1 and CDR2 are WSHSY and SAAADI. The CDR3 length is 13 residues. Here the CDR3 DNA reads TGCGCCAGCACCTCCATGGGAGGCACTGAAGCTTTCTTT. This translates into CASTSMGGTEAFF.

The rearrangement joins TRBV3-1 to TRBJ2-2, with 9 bases aligning to TRBD2. Germline values: CDR1 LGHDT, CDR2 YNNKEL (reference sequence). V dropped 4 bases and J dropped 6; count of bases not matched to a gene: 6. This CDR3 is 15 amino acids long. CDR3 sequence reads: CASSRAGGPAGELFF. DNA of the CDR3: TGTGCCAGCAGCCGTGCGGGGGGGCCCGCCGGGGAGCTGTTTTTT.

Regarding this clonotype: A far larger clone lies a single base away; this is likely a read error. V and J are TRBV7-9 and TRBJ1-1; no firm D call. Germline CDR1 and CDR2: SEHNR and FQNEAQ (reference sequence). Trimming removed 2 bases from V and 4 bases from J, with 2 bases in between. This CDR3 comprises 11 residues. CDR3 sequence (DNA): TGTGCCAGCAGCTTAATCACTGAAGCTTTCTTT. Protein product: CASSLITEAFF. The full variable domain, with the rest looked up from reference TRBV7-9 and TRBJ1-1, is DTGVSQNPRHKITKRGQNVTFRCDPISEHNRLYWYRQTLGQGPEFLTYFQNEAQLEKSRLLSDRFSAERPKGSFSTLEIQRTEQGDSAMYLCASSLITEAFFGQGTRLTVV.

The chain carries TRBV7-9 and TRBJ2-7, with TRBD1 as a possible D gene (6 bases). Trimming removed 9 bases from V and 3 bases from J, with 21 bases in between. Germline V gene data show CDR1 as SEHNR and CDR2 as FQNEAQ (reference sequence). The CDR3 has 15 amino acids. CDR3 bases: TGTGCCAGTAGTATAGCTCTACAGGGAGACTACGAGCAGTACTTC. Its translation: CASSIALQGDYEQYF.

The sample holds many counts of this clonotype. CDR3 region: CSVESGSGANVLTF. CDR3 in DNA: TGCAGCGTTGAGTCAGGCTCTGGGGCCAACGTCCTGACTTTC. The chain joins TRBV29-1 to TRBJ2-6; no reliable D call. V lost 3 bases, J lost 0 bases, and 6 bases lay in between. The CDR3 loop spans 14 amino acids. Germline lookup yields CDR1 SQVTM and CDR2 ANQGSEA.

The genes are TRBV12-3 or TRBV12-4 and TRBJ1-1; 9 bases match TRBD1. The CDR3 contains 14 residues. The J segment lost 11 bases and the V segment lost 2 bases, leaving 9 bases of the junction unmatched. The chain's CDR3 is CASSLSGQGLTAFF. CDR3 bases: TGTGCCAGCAGTTTAAGCGGACAGGGGCTTACTGCTTTCTTT.

This clonotype was counted at least ten times. The chain joins TRBV5-1 to TRBJ1-1, with D uncertain. Germline loops: CDR1 SGHRS, CDR2 YFSETQ. The CDR3 covers 16 residues. The V end was cut by 0 bases, the J end by 4 bases, with 16 bases between. CDR3 region: CASSLGEDGVFTEAFF. The CDR3, as DNA: TGCGCCAGCAGCTTGGGCGAGGACGGAGTGTTCACTGAAGCTTTCTTT.

The table lists this clonotype with many counts. The chain links TRBV20-1 to TRBJ2-4, with 8 bases aligning to TRBD1. The germline gives CDR1 DFQATT, CDR2 SNEGSKA (reference sequence). This CDR3 is 14 amino acids long. The V and J ends lost 5 bases and 3 bases, in that order; junction bases with no gene match: 6. This CDR3 is CSASSGGGKNIQYF. CDR3 coding DNA: TGCAGTGCTTCCTCAGGGGGCGGCAAAAACATTCAGTACTTC.

This clonotype was counted at least ten times. This chain connects TRBV18 to TRBJ1-1; maybe TRBD1 (6 bases). The germline V and J ends were trimmed by 6 bases and 1 base, with 9 bases remaining between them. From germline, CDR1 is KGHSH and CDR2 LQKENI. The CDR3 totals 13 residues. CDR3 amino acids: CASSDSQNTEAFF. The CDR3 DNA reads as TGTGCCAGCTCGGACAGCCAGAACACTGAAGCTTTCTTT.

This clonotype appeared a single time. The V call is TRBV5-1, the J call TRBJ2-3; 12 nucleotides align to TRBD2. The ends lost 1 base at V and 4 bases at J; junction bases unmatched: 10. Germline V CDR1 and CDR2: SGHRS, YFSETQ. This CDR3 is built from 18 residues. CDR3 in amino acids: CASSLSLAGGQFADTQYF. The CDR3 DNA reads as TGCGCCAGCAGCTTGTCACTAGCGGGGGGCCAGTTTGCAGATACGCAGTATTTT.

This clonotype appeared many times. The rearrangement joins TRBV13 to TRBJ1-4; D call uncertain. The V end was cut by 2 bases, the J end by 4 bases, with 8 bases between. The CDR3 has 14 amino acids. The germline V gene encodes CDR1 PRHDT and CDR2 FYEKMQ (reference sequence). CDR3 nucleotides: TGTGCCAGCAGCTTATCCTTTGATAATGAAAAACTGTTTTTT. Its translation: CASSLSFDNEKLFF.

The genes are TRBV6-1 and TRBJ1-6; D unclear. This CDR3 has 11 amino acids. CDR1 is MNHNS, CDR2 SASEGT, per germline. V was trimmed by 6 bases and J by 14 bases, leaving 11 bases between them. The CDR3: CASSRTGTLHF. The CDR3 coding sequence is TGTGCCAGCAGCAGGACGGGGACCCTCCACTTT.

This clonotype was counted ten times or more. The CDR3 DNA is TGTGCCAGCAGTTCCCAGCGGGGGTCTTACAATGAGCAGTTCTTC. It is translated as CASSSQRGSYNEQFF. The V and J genes are TRBV2 and TRBJ2-1; 8 nucleotides agree with TRBD2. The CDR3 totals 15 residues. Unmatched junction bases numbered 7, after V lost 5 bases and J lost 4 bases. Germline V gene data show CDR1 as SNHLY and CDR2 as FYNNEI.